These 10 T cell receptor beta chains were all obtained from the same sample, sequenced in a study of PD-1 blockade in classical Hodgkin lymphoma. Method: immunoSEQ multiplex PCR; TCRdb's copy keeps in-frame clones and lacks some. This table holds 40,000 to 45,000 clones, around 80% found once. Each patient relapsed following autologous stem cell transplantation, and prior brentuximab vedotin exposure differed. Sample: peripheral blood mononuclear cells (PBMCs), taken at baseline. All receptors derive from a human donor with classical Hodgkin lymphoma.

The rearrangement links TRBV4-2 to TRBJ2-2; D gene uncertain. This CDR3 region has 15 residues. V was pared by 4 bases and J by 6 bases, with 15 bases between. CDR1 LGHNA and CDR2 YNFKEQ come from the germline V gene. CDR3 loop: CASSPSGFRAGELFF. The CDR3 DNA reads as TGTGCCAGCAGCCCCTCCGGGTTTCGGGCCGGGGAGCTGTTTTTT.

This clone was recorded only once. This chain's CDR3 is CASSVIQGYEQYF. The DNA for the CDR3 is TGTGCCAGCAGTGTAATCCAGGGCTACGAGCAGTACTTC. The chain combines TRBV6-1 with TRBJ2-7, with a tentative D call TRBD1 (5 bases). CDR1 and CDR2 (germline): MNHNS, SASEGT. The CDR3 length is 13 residues. Trimming removed 4 bases at V and 3 bases at J, with 10 bases between.

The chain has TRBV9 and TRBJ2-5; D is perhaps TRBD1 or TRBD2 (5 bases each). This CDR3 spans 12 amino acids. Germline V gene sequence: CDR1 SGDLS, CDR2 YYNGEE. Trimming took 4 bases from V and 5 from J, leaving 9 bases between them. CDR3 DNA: TGTGCCAGCAGCCAAGAGGGGGAGACCCAGTACTTC. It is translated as CASSQEGETQYF. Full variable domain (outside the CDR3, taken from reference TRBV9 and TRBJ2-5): DSGVTQTPKHLITATGQRVTLRCSPRSGDLSVYWYQQSLDQGLQFLIQYYNGEERAKGNILERFSAQQFPDLHSELNLSSLELGDSALYFCASSQEGETQYFGPGTRLLVL.

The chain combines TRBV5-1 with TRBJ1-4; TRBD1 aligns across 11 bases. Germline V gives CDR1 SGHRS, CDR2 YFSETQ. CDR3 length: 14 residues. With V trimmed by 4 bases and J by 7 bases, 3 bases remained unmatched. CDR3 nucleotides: TGCGCCAGCAGCCCGGGACAGGGGGTTGAAAAACTGTTTTTT. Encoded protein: CASSPGQGVEKLFF.

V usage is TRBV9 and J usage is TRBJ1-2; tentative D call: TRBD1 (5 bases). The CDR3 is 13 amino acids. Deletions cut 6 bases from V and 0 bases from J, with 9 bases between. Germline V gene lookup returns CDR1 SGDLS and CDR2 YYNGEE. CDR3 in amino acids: CASTPTANYGYTF. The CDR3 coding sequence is TGTGCCAGCACCCCGACAGCTAACTATGGCTACACCTTC.

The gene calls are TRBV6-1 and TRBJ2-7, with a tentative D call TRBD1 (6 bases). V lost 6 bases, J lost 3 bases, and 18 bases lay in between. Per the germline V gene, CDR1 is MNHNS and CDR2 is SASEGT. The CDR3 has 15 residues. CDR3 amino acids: CASRTPYRVDYEQYF. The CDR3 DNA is TGTGCCAGCAGGACTCCCTACAGGGTCGACTACGAGCAGTACTTC.

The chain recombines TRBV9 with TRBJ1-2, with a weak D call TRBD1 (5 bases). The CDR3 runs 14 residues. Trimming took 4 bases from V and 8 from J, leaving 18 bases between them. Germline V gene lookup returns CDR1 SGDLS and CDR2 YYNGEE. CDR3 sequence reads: CASSSTMGGVGYTF. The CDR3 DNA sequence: TGTGCCAGCAGCTCCACCATGGGGGGGGTCGGCTACACCTTC.

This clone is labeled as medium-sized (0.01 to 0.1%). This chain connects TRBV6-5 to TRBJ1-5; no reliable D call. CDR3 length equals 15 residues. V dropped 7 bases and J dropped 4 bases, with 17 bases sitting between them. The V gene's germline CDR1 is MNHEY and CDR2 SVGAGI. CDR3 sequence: CASTPKAGLNQPQHF. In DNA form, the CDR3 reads TGTGCCAGCACCCCCAAGGCAGGCCTAAATCAGCCCCAGCATTTT.

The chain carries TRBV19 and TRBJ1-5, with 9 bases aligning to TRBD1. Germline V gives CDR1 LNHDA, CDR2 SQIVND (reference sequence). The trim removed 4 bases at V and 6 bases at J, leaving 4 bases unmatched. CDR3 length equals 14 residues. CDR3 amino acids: CASSRDRVSQPQHF. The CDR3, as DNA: TGTGCCAGTAGTAGGGACAGGGTCAGTCAGCCCCAGCATTTT.

The CDR3 spells CASSLEASTEQYF. The CDR3 DNA is TGCGCCAGCAGCTTGGAGGCTAGTACCGAGCAGTACTTC. V gene TRBV5-1 combines with J gene TRBJ2-7, with D hard to call. Germline loops: CDR1 SGHRS, CDR2 YFSETQ. The CDR3 contains 13 residues. Trimming took 0 bases from V and 6 from J, leaving 10 bases between them.